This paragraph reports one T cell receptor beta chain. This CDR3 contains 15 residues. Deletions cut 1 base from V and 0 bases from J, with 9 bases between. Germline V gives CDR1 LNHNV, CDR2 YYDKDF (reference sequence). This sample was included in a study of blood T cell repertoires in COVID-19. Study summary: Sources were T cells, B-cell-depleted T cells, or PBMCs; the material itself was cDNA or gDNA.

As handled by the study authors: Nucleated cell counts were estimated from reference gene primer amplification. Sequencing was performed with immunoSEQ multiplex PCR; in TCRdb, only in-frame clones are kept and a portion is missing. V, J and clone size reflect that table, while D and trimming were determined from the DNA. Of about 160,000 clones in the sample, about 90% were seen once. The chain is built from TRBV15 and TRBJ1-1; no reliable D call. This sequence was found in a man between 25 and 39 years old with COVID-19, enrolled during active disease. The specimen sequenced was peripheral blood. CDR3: CATSRGQVMNTEAFF. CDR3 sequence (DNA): TGTGCCACCAGCAGAGGCCAGGTTATGAACACTGAAGCTTTCTTT.